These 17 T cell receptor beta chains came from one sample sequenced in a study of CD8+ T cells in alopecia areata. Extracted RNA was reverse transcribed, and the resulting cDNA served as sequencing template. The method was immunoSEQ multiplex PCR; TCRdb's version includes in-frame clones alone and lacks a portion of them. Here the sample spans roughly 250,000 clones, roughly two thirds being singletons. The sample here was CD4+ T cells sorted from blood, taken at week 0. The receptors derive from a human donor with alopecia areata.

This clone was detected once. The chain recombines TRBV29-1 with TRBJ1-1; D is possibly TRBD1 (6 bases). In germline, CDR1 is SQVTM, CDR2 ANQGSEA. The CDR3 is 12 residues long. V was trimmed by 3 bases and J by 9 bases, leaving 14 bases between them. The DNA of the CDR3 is TGCAGCGTTGACTATCAGGGGAGGAAAGCTTTCTTT. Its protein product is CSVDYQGRKAFF.

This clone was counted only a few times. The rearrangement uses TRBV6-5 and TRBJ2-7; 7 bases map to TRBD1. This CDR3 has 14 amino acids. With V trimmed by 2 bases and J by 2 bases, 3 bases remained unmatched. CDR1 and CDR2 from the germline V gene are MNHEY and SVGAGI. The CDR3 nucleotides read TGTGCCAGCAGTTACGTACAGGGGACCTACGAGCAGTACTTC. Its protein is CASSYVQGTYEQYF.

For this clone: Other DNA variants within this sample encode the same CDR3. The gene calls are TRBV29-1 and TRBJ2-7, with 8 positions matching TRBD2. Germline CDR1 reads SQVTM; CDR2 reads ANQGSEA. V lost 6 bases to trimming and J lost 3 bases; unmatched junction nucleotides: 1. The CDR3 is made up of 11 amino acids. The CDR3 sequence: CSVRGGYEQYF. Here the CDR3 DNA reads TGCAGCGTCCGGGGGGGCTACGAGCAGTACTTC.

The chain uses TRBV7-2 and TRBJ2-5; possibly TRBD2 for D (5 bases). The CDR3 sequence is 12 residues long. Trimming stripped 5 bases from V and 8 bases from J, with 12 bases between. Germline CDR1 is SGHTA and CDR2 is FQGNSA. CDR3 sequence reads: CASSPTLATQYF. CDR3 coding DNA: TGTGCCAGCAGCCCAACTCTAGCAACCCAGTACTTC.

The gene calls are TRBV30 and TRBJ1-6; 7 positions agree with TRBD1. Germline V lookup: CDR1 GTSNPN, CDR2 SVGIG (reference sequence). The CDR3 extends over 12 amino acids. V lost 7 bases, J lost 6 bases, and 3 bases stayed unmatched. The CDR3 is CASDRTNSPLHF. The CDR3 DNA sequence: TGTGCCTCGGACAGGACTAATTCACCCCTCCACTTT.

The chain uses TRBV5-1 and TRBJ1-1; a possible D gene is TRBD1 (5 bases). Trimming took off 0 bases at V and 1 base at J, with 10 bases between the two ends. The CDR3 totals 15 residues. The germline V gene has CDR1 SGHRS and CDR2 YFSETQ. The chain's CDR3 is CASSLGPGQNTEAFF. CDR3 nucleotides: TGCGCCAGCAGCTTGGGTCCAGGGCAGAACACTGAAGCTTTCTTT.

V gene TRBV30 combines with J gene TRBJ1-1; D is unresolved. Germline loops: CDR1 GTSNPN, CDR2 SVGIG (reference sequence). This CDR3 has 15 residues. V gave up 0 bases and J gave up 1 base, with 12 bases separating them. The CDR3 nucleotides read TGTGCCTGGAGTGTTCTCGGCAGTCAGAACACTGAAGCTTTCTTT. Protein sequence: CAWSVLGSQNTEAFF.

The CDR3 loop reads CAISESDIIYEQYF. CDR3 nucleotide sequence: TGTGCCATCAGTGAGTCGGACATAATCTACGAGCAGTACTTC. This chain connects TRBV10-3 to TRBJ2-7, with D maybe TRBD1 (5 bases). V lost 0 bases and J lost 3, with 9 bases in between. The CDR3 has 14 residues. Per germline, CDR1 ENHRY and CDR2 SYGVKD.

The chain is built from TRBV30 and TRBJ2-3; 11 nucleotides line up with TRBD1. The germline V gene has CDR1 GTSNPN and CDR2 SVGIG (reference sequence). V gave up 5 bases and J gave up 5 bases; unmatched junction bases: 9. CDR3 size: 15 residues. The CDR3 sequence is CAWGGRTGGKDTQYF. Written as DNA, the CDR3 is TGTGCCTGGGGAGGAAGGACAGGGGGCAAAGATACGCAGTATTTT.

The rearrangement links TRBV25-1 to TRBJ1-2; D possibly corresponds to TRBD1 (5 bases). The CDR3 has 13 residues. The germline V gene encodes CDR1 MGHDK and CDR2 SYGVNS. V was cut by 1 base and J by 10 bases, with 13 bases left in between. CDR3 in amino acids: CASSELRDGFYTF. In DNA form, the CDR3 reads TGTGCCAGCAGTGAATTGAGGGACGGCTTCTACACCTTC.

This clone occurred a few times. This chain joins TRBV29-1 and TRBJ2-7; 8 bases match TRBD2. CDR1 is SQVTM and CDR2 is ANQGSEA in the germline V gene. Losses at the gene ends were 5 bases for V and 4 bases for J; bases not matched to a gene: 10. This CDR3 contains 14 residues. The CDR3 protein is CSVRRGTREYEQYF. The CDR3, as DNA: TGCAGCGTTAGACGCGGGACTAGAGAATACGAGCAGTACTTC.

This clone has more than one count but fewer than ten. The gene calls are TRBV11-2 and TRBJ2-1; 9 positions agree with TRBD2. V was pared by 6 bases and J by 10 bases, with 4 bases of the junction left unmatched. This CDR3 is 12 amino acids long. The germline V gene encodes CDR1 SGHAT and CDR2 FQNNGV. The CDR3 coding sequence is TGTGCCAGCAGGCCTACTAGCGGGGAGCAGTTCTTC. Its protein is CASRPTSGEQFF.

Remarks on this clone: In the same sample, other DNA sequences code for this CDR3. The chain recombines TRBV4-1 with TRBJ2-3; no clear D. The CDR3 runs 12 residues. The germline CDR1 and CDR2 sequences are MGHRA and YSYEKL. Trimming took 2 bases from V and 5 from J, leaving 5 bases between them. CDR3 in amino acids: CASSQTGDTQYF. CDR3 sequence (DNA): TGCGCCAGCAGCCAAACGGGAGATACGCAGTATTTT.

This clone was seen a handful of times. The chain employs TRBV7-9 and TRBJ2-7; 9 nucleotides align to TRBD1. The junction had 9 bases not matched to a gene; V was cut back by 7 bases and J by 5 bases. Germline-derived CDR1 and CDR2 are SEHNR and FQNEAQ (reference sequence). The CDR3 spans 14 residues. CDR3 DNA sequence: TGTGCCAGCATATCCACGGGACAGGGTAACGAGCAGTACTTC. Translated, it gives CASISTGQGNEQYF.

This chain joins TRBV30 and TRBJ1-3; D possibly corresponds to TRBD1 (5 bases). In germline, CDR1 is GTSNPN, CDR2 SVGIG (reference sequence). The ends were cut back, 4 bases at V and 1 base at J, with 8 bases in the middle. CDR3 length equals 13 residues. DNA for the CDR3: TGTGCCTGGAACAGGATTTCTGGAAACACCATATATTTT. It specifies CAWNRISGNTIYF.

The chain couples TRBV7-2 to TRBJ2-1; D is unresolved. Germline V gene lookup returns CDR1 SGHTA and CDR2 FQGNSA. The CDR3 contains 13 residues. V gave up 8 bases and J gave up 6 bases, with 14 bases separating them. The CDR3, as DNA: TGTGCCAGCTTCCGACCCGCCTCCAATGAGCAGTTCTTC. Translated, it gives CASFRPASNEQFF.

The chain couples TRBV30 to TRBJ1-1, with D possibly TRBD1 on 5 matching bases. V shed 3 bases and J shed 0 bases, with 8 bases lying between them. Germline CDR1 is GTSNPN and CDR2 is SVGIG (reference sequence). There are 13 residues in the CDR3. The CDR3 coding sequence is TGTGCCTGGAGGGAACAGGTGAACACTGAAGCTTTCTTT. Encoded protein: CAWREQVNTEAFF.